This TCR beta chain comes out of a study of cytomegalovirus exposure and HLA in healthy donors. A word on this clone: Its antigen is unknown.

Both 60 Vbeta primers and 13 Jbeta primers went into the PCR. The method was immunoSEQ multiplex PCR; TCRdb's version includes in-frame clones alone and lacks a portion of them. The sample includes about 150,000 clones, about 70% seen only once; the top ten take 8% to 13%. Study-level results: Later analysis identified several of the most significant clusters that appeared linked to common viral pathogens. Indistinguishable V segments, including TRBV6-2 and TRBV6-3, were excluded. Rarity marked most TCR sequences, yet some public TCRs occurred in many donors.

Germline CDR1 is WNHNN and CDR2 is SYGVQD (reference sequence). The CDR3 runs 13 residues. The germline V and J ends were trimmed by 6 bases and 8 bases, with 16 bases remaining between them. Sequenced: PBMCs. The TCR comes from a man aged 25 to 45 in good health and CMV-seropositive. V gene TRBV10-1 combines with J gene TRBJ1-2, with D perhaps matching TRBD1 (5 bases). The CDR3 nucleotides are TGCGCCAGCAGCTGCAGGAACAAGGGGGGCTACACCTTC. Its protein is CASSCRNKGGYTF.